This TCR beta chain was identified during a study of blood T cell repertoires in COVID-19. Study at large: Nucleic acid was either cDNA or gDNA, and it came from T cells, B-cell-depleted T cells, or PBMCs.

Source study methods: Amplification of reference gene primers provided the estimated nucleated cell counts. The table came from immunoSEQ multiplex PCR; TCRdb's copy has only in-frame clones and leaves some out. The V and J calls and clone size were taken over from that table, and D and trimming were inferred from the DNA. The data show about 430,000 clones, approximately 92% seen once. The V segment lost 2 bases and the J segment 12 bases; nucleotides outside the gene matches: 9. Germline V gives CDR1 KGHSH, CDR2 LQKENI. The CDR3 length is 15 residues. Enrolled through a virtual design, the participants were between roughly 18 and 100 years of age and came from about two dozen US areas. Assignments of participants to cohorts depended upon their own reported clinical history.

This sequence originates from a man aged 30 to 39 who had recovered from COVID-19. The V gene is TRBV18, the J gene TRBJ2-1, with 11 nucleotides matching TRBD1. Sequenced material: PBMCs or T cells enriched from blood (not recorded which). The CDR3 nucleotides read TGTGCCAGCTCACCAGGCGGGACAGGGGGTATAGGGCAGTTCTTC. Translation: CASSPGGTGGIGQFF. The whole variable domain, remainder taken from reference TRBV18 and TRBJ2-1, is NAGVMQNPRHLVRRRGQEARLRCSPMKGHSHVYWYRQLPEEGLKFMVYLQKENIIDESGMPKERFSAEFPKEGPSILRIQQVVRGDSAAYFCASSPGGTGGIGQFFGPGTRLTVL.